This T cell receptor beta chain was recorded in a study of cytomegalovirus exposure and HLA in healthy donors. V was trimmed by 6 bases and J by 3 bases, leaving 17 bases between them. CDR1 SEHNR and CDR2 FQNEAQ come from the germline V gene (reference sequence). The CDR3 is 15 amino acids. A remark on this clone: Its cognate antigen is unknown.

Study observations and caveats: Later analysis identified several of the most significant clusters that appeared linked to common viral pathogens. The investigators catalogued 150 to 200 TCR beta chains as cytomegalovirus-associated.

When sampled, the donors appeared nominally healthy, though they likely had unrecorded immune exposures. Vbeta (60) and Jbeta (13) primers were used in the PCR. Using immunoSEQ multiplex PCR, the repertoire was profiled, and TCRdb retains in-frame clones only, with some absent. The top ten hold 5.7% of the sample, which has roughly 140,000 clones, around 79% seen once. The origin of this receptor is a man aged 30-40 years in good health and CMV-seropositive. Sequenced sample: PBMCs. The V call is TRBV7-9, the J call TRBJ1-1; D might be TRBD1 (6 bases). CDR3 residues: CASRRNRVGHTEAFF. DNA of the CDR3: TGTGCCAGCAGACGTAACAGGGTTGGTCACACTGAAGCTTTCTTT.